Below, 4 T cell receptor beta chains from the same sample are listed, as sequenced in a study of OX40 agonist ivuxolimab in advanced cancers. Here immunoSEQ multiplex PCR was the method, and the copy in TCRdb shows in-frame clones only, minus some. Among fewer than 85,000 clones listed, around four fifths were seen once. Sequences were derived from CD4+ or CD8+ T cells sorted from blood, sampled in a trial of the OX40 agonist ivuxolimab. These receptor sequences come from an adult with an advanced solid tumor such as melanoma, head and neck, liver or kidney cancer.

The chain recombines TRBV7-8 with TRBJ1-2, with D unresolved. CDR1 is SGHVS and CDR2 is FQNEAQ in the germline V gene. V gave up 1 base and J gave up 7 bases, with 10 bases separating them. This CDR3 is 13 amino acids long. The CDR3 region is CASSLGRSSGYTF. The CDR3 coding sequence is TGTGCCAGCAGCTTAGGTCGGTCTAGTGGCTACACCTTC.

The gene calls are TRBV7-8 and TRBJ1-1; 9 bases map to TRBD1. This CDR3 region has 13 residues. Germline assignment: CDR1 SGHVS and CDR2 FQNEAQ. Trimming took 3 bases from V and 7 from J; bases not matched to a gene: 3. CDR3: CASSFPGQGEAFF. For the CDR3, the DNA is TGTGCCAGCAGCTTCCCGGGACAGGGTGAAGCTTTCTTT.

CDR3 sequence reads: CASSLVPTGVSTGELFF. The CDR3 DNA follows: TGCGCCAGCAGCTTGGTCCCAACAGGGGTGAGCACCGGGGAGCTGTTTTTT. This sequence joins TRBV5-1 and TRBJ2-2, with 7 bases that match TRBD1. This CDR3 is built from 17 residues. J was trimmed by 4 bases and V by 0 bases; bases with no gene match: 9. Germline CDR1 reads SGHRS; CDR2 reads YFSETQ.

This rearrangement joins TRBV7-2 to TRBJ2-2; D remains unclear. Germline-derived CDR1 and CDR2 are SGHTA and FQGNSA. V gave up 5 bases and J gave up 5 bases, with 12 bases separating them. The CDR3 has 14 residues. The CDR3 here is CASSPYYSTGELFF. DNA of the CDR3: TGTGCCAGCAGCCCGTATTACAGTACCGGGGAGCTGTTTTTT.